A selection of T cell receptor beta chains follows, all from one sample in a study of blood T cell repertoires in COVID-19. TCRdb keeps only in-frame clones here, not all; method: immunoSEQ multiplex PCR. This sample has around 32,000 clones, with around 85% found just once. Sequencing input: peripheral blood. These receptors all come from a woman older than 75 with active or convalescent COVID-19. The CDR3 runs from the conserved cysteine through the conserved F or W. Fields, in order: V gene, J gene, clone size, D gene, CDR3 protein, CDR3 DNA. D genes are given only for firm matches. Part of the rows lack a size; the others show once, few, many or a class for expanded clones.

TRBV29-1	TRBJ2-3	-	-	CSVFKGAVTDTQYF	TGCAGCGTTTTTAAGGGAGCGGTCACAGATACGCAGTATTTT
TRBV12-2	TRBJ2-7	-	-	CASRTSQGFTYEQYF	TGTGCAAGTCGCACGTCCCAGGGTTTCACCTACGAGCAGTACTTC
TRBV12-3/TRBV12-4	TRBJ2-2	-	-	CASSLSAGELFF	TGTGCCAGCAGTTTGAGCGCCGGGGAGCTGTTTTTT
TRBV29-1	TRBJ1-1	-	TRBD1	CSVDRTGAATEAFF	TGCAGCGTTGACCGGACAGGGGCGGCTACTGAAGCTTTCTTT
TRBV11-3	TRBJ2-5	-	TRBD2	CASSLGEGTSGTTSQETQYF	TGTGCCAGCAGCTTAGGAGAGGGGACTAGCGGAACAACTTCCCAAGAGACCCAGTACTTC
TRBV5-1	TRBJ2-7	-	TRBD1	CASSLSIGTGSYEQYF	TGCGCCAGCAGCTTATCGATCGGGACAGGGTCGTACGAGCAGTACTTC
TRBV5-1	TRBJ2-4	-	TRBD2	CASSFLPSGTSVNIQYF	TGCGCCAGCAGCTTCCTACCCTCCGGGACTAGCGTAAACATTCAGTACTTC
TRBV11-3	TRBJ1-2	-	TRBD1	CASSLGPGQHGYTF	TGTGCCAGCAGCCTGGGACCGGGACAGCATGGCTACACCTTC
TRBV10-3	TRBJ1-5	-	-	CAISQGQRNQPQHF	TGTGCCATCAGCCAGGGACAACGAAATCAGCCCCAGCATTTT
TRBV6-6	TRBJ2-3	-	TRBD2	CASILAGVTDTQYF	TGTGCCAGCATCCTTGCGGGAGTCACAGATACGCAGTATTTT
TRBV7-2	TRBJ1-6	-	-	CASSLDNHMGSPLHF	TGTGCCAGCAGCTTGGACAACCATATGGGATCACCCCTCCACTTT
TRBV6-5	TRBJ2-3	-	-	CASSKTYSTDTQYF	TGTGCCAGCAGTAAAACCTATAGCACAGATACGCAGTATTTT
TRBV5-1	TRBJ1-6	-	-	CASSLGTANNSPLHF	TGCGCCAGCAGCTTGGGTACAGCCAATAATTCACCCCTCCACTTT
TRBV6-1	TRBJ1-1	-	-	CASSDFRAGPGRTEAFF	TGTGCCAGCAGTGACTTCAGGGCAGGGCCTGGGAGGACTGAAGCTTTCTTT
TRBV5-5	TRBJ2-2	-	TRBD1	CASRFRQGGAGELFF	TGTGCCAGCAGATTCCGACAGGGGGGGGCCGGGGAGCTGTTTTTT
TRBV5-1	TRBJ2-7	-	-	CASSLESGGPYEQYF	TGCGCCAGCAGCTTGGAGTCGGGGGGCCCCTACGAGCAGTACTTC
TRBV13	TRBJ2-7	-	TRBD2	CASSHGGDEQYF	TGTGCCAGCAGTCACGGGGGGGACGAGCAGTACTTC
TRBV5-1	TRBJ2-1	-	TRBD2	CASSATSEGLNEQFF	TGCGCCAGCAGCGCTACTAGCGAGGGACTCAATGAGCAGTTCTTC
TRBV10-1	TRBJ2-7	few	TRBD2	CASSPTSGNSYEQYF	TGCGCCAGCAGTCCGACTAGCGGGAACTCCTACGAGCAGTACTTC
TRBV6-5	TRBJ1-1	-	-	CASSYSDGRNTEAFF	TGTGCCAGCAGTTACTCTGATGGGAGGAACACTGAAGCTTTCTTT
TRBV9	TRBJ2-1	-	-	CASSAQLRTTHNEQFF	TGTGCCAGCAGCGCCCAACTTCGGACTACACATAATGAGCAGTTCTTC
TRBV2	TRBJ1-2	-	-	CASSEGQDYGYTF	TGTGCCAGCAGTGAAGGTCAGGACTATGGCTACACCTTC
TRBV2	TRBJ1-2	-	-	CASSEATYGYTF	TGTGCCAGCAGTGAAGCCACATATGGCTACACCTTC
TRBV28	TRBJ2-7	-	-	CASGTFLYEQYF	TGTGCCAGCGGGACTTTCCTATACGAGCAGTACTTC
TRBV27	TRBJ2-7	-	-	CASSPMTGPSYEQYF	TGTGCCAGCAGTCCGATGACAGGCCCCTCCTACGAGCAGTACTTC
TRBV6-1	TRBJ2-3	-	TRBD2	CASSDAGASTDTQYF	TGTGCCAGCAGTGATGCGGGAGCTAGCACAGATACGCAGTATTTT
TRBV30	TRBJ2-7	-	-	CAWGSAGAYEQYF	TGTGCCTGGGGTTCTGCAGGGGCGTACGAGCAGTACTTC
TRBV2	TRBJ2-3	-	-	CASSRFTDTQYF	TGTGCCAGCAGCAGGTTCACAGATACGCAGTATTTT
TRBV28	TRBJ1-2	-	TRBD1	CASSPGTGLKGTF	TGTGCCAGCAGTCCAGGGACAGGGCTGAAAGGCACCTTC
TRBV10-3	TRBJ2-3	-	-	CAISDFGGPTDTQYF	TGTGCCATCAGTGATTTTGGCGGCCCCACAGATACGCAGTATTTT
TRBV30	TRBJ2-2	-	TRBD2	CAWRWQGGSGELFF	TGTGCCTGGAGATGGCAGGGAGGGTCCGGGGAGCTGTTTTTT
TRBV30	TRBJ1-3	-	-	CACLESGNTIYF	TGTGCCTGCCTAGAGTCTGGAAACACCATATATTTT
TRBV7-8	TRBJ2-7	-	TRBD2	CASSSEGLGGHEQYF	TGTGCCAGCAGCTCCGAGGGACTAGGGGGGCACGAGCAGTACTTC
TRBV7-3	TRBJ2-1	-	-	CASSPLGGSYNEQFF	TGTGCCAGCAGCCCTCTAGGGGGTTCCTACAATGAGCAGTTCTTC
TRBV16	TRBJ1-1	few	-	CASSQSRGNTEAFF	TGTGCCAGCAGCCAATCCAGGGGGAACACTGAAGCTTTCTTT
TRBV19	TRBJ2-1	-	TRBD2	CASSISGGGYNEQFF	TGTGCCAGTAGTATATCGGGGGGAGGGTACAATGAGCAGTTCTTC
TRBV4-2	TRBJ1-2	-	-	CASSPNSNYGYTF	TGTGCCAGCAGCCCAAATAGTAACTATGGCTACACCTTC
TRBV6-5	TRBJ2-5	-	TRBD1	CASSGTGLGQETQYF	TGTGCCAGCAGCGGGACAGGGTTGGGGCAAGAGACCCAGTACTTC
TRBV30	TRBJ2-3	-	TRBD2	CAWSKTPLAGGDTQYF	TGTGCCTGGAGTAAGACCCCGCTAGCGGGGGGAGATACGCAGTATTTT
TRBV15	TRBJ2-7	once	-	CATSRDGGKGLFSYYEQYF	TGTGCCACCAGCAGAGATGGGGGGAAAGGACTTTTCTCCTACTACGAGCAGTACTTC
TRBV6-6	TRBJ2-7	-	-	CASRPNRAGYEQYF	TGTGCCAGCAGACCGAACAGGGCTGGCTACGAGCAGTACTTC
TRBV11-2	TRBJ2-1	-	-	CASSALSGGLGNEQFF	TGTGCCAGCAGCGCCCTCTCCGGGGGATTGGGCAATGAGCAGTTCTTC
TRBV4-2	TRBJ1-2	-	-	CASSQVGATSYGYTF	TGTGCCAGCAGCCAGGTCGGAGCGACGAGCTATGGCTACACCTTC
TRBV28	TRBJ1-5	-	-	CATTLAPGVGSNQPQHF	TGTGCCACCACCCTCGCACCAGGGGTAGGAAGCAATCAGCCCCAGCATTTT
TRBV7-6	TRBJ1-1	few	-	CASSSGQPTLNTEAFF	TGTGCCAGCAGCTCCGGACAGCCGACTTTGAACACTGAAGCTTTCTTT
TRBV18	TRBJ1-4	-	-	CASSPSGEKLFF	TGTGCCAGCTCACCGTCCGGTGAAAAACTGTTTTTT
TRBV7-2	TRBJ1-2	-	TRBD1	CASSLAGRGPGGYTF	TGTGCCAGCAGCTTAGCTGGCAGGGGGCCAGGAGGCTACACCTTC
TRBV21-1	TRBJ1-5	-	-	CASSKWTGEQPQHF	TGTGCCAGCAGCAAATGGACAGGGGAACAGCCCCAGCATTTT
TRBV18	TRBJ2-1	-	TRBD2	CASSRTSGGSSYNEQFF	TGTGCCAGCTCACGGACTAGCGGGGGGAGCTCCTACAATGAGCAGTTCTTC